This T cell receptor beta chain comes out of a study of tumor-infiltrating lymphocytes in primary liver carcinoma. About the research overall: Patients of both sexes were 30 to 69 years old.

The CDR3 covers 13 residues. Germline CDR1 and CDR2: MNHEY and SVGAGI. Unsorted bulk tissue of about 20-30 mg yielded co-extracted RNA and DNA. There were only treatment-naive patients, all with chronic HBV infection. As for this clonotype: The conserved phenylalanine or tryptophan is not found at the CDR3 terminus, so this likely reflects a read error.

Constant-region priming of 500 ng total RNA yielded TCR beta cDNA. Generation of the TCR beta libraries relied on three nested multiplex PCR rounds using slightly modified ARM-PCR. With TRBV1-TRBV30 forward primers and a C-beta reverse primer, the first two PCR rounds were run for 10 cycles each. TCRdb called the multiplex PCR reads again in MiXCR, with one record for every CDR3 protein. The sample yields about 96,000 distinct CDR3 sequences, around 68% seen once. This TCR was recovered from a man aged 35-49 years with primary liver carcinoma and hepatitis B virus infection. Material: tumor-adjacent normal liver tissue. The chain recombines TRBV6-5 with TRBJ1-5; a weak D match, TRBD1 (5 bases). The CDR3 DNA sequence: TGTGCTAGCAGTCGGGGGTGGGCTCAGCCCCAGCATTGT. Translated: CASSRGWAQPQHC.